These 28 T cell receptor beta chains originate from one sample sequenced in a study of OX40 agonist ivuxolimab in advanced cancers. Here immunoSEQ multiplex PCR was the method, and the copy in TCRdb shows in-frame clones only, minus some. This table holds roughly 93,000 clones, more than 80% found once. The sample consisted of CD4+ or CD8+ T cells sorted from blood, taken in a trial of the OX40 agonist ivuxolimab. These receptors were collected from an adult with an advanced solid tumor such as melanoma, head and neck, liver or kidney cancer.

The CDR3 region is CASSRDRDDYEQYF. The DNA of the CDR3 is TGTGCCAGCAGTCGGGACAGAGACGACTACGAGCAGTACTTC. This chain joins TRBV2 and TRBJ2-7; 7 nucleotides line up with TRBD1. From germline, CDR1 is SNHLY and CDR2 FYNNEI. The CDR3 contains 14 residues. V lost 5 bases and J lost 3; bases outside the gene matches: 7.

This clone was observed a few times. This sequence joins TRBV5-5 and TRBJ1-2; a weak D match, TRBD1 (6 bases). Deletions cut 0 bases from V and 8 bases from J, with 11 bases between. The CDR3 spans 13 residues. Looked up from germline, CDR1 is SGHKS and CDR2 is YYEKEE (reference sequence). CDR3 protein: CASSLDTGPGYTF. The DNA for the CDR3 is TGTGCCAGCAGCTTGGATACAGGGCCCGGCTACACCTTC.

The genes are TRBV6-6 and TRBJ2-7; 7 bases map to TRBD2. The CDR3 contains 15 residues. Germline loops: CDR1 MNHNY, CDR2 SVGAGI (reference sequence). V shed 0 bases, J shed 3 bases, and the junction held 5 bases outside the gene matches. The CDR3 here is CASSYSGGGRYEQYF. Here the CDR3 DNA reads TGTGCCAGCAGTTACTCAGGCGGGGGACGCTACGAGCAGTACTTC.

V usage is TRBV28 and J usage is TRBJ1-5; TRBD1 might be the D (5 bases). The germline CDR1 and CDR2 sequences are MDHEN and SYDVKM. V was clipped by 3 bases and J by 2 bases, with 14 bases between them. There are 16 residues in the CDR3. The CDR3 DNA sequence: TGTGCCAGCAGTTTCAGGGCAACAGGTGGCAATCAGCCCCAGCATTTT. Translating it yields CASSFRATGGNQPQHF.

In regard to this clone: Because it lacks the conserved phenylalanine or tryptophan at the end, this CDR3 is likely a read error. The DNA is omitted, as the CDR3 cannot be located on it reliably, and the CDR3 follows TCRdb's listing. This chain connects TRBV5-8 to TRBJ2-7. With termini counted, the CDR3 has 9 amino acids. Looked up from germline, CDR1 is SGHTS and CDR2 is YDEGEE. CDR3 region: CASSLAAFL.

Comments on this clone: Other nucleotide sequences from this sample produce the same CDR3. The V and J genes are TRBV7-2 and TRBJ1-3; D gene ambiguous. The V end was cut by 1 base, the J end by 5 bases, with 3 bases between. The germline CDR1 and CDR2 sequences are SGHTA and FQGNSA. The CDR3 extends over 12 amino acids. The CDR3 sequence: CASSLERNTIYF. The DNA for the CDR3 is TGTGCCAGCAGCTTAGAGAGAAACACCATATATTTT.

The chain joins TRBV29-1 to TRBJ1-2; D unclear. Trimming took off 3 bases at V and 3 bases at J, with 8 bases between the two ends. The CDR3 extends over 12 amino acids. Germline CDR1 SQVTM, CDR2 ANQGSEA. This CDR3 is CSVEATYYGYTF. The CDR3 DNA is TGCAGCGTTGAGGCCACGTACTATGGCTACACCTTC.

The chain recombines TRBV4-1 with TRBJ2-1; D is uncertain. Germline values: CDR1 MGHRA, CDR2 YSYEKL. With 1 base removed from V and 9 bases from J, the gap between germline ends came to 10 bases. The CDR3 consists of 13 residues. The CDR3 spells CASSQGFGAEQFF. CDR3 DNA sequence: TGCGCCAGCAGCCAAGGGTTCGGTGCTGAGCAGTTCTTC.

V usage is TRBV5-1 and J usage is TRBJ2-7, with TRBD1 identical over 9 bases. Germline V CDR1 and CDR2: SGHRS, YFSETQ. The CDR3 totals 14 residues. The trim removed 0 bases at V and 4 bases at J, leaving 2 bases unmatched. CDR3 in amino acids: CASSLGDRAYEQYF. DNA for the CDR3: TGCGCCAGCAGCTTGGGGGACAGGGCTTACGAGCAGTACTTC.

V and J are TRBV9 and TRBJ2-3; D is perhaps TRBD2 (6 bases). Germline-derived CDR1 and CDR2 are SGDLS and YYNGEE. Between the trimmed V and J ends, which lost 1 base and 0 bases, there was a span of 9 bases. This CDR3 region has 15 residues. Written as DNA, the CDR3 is TGTGCCAGCAGCGTACTGGGGACTAGCACAGATACGCAGTATTTT. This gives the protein CASSVLGTSTDTQYF.

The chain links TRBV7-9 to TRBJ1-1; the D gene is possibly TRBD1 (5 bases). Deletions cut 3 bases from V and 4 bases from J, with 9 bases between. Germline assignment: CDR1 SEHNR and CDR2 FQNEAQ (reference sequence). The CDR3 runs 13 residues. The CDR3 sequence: CASSFQGITEAFF. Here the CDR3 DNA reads TGTGCCAGCAGCTTTCAGGGTATCACTGAAGCTTTCTTT.

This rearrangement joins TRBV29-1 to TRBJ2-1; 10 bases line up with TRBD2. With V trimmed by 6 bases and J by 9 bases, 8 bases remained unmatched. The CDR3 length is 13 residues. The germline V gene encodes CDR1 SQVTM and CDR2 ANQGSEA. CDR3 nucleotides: TGCAGCGTGGCAGTAGCGGGAGGAGGTGAGCAGTTCTTC. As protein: CSVAVAGGGEQFF.

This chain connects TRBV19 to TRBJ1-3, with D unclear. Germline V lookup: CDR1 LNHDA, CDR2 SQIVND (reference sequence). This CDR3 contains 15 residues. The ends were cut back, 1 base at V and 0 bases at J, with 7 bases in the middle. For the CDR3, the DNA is TGTGCCAGTAGTATAGCCGGCGTCTCTGGAAACACCATATATTTT. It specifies CASSIAGVSGNTIYF.

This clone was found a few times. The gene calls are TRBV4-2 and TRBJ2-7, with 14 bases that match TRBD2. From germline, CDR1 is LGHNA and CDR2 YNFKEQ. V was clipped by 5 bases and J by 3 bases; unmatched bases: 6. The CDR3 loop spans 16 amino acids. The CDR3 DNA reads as TGTGCCAGCAGCGAAGGACTAGCGGGAGGAGTCTACGAGCAGTACTTC. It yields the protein CASSEGLAGGVYEQYF.

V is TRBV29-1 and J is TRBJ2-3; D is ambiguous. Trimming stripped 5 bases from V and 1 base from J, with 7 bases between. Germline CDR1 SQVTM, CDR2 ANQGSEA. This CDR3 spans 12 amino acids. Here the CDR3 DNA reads TGCAGCGTTTCCAAGGGCACAGATACGCAGTATTTT. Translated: CSVSKGTDTQYF.

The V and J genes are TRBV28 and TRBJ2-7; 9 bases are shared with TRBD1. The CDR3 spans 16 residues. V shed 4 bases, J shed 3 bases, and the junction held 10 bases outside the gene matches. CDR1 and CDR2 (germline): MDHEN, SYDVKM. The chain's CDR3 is CASSSPTGGGNYEQYF. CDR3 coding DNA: TGTGCCAGCAGTTCCCCGACAGGGGGGGGAAACTACGAGCAGTACTTC.

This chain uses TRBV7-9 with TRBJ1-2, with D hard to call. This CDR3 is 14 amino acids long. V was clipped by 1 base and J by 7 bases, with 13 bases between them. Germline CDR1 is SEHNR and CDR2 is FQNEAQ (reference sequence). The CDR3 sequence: CASSLDRAASGYTF. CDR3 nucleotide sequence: TGTGCCAGCAGCTTAGATAGGGCCGCTAGTGGCTACACCTTC.

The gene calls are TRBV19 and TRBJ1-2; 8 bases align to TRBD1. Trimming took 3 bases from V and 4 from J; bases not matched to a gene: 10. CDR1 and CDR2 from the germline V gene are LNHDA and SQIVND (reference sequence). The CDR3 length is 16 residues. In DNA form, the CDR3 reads TGTGCCAGTAGTATCCCTCAACAGGGGGGCGGCTATGGCTACACCTTC. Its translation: CASSIPQQGGGYGYTF.

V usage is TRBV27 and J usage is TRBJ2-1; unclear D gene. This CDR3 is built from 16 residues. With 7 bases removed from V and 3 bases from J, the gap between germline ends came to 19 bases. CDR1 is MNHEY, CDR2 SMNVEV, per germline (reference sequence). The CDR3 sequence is CASTPQRQSGYNEQFF. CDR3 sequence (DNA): TGTGCCAGCACCCCCCAGAGGCAGTCTGGCTACAATGAGCAGTTCTTC.

CDR3 loop: CASSFGGADEQYF. The CDR3 coding sequence is TGTGCCAGCAGCTTCGGGGGGGCGGATGAGCAGTACTTC. J is TRBJ2-7 and V is TRBV11-3; 8 bases map to TRBD2. V lost 3 bases, J lost 7 bases, and 5 bases stayed unmatched. This CDR3 has 13 amino acids. Germline V gene sequence: CDR1 SGHNT, CDR2 YENEEA.

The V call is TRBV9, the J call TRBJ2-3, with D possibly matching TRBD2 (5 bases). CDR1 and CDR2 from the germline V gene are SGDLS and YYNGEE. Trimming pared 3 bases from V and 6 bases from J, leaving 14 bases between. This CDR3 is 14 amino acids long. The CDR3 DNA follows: TGTGCCAGCAGCGCCGGGGTGCGGGCGGATACGCAGTATTTT. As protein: CASSAGVRADTQYF.

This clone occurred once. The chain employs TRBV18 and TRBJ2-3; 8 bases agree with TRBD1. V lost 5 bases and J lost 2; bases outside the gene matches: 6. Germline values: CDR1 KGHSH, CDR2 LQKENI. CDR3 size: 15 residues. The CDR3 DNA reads TGTGCCAGCTCAGGTTTGACAGGGGCCACAGATACGCAGTATTTT. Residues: CASSGLTGATDTQYF.

CDR3 loop: CASSLAAHSNQPQHF. Written as DNA, the CDR3 is TGTGCCAGCAGCTTAGCCGCACATAGCAATCAGCCCCAGCATTTT. The chain recombines TRBV7-2 with TRBJ1-5; D gene unclear. Trimming removed 0 bases at V and 0 bases at J, with 6 bases between. This CDR3 contains 15 residues. Germline CDR1 SGHTA, CDR2 FQGNSA. The full variable domain, rest sourced from reference TRBV7-2 and TRBJ1-5, is GAGVSQSPSNKVTEKGKDVELRCDPISGHTALYWYRQSLGQGLEFLIYFQGNSAPDKSGLPSDRFSAERTGGSVSTLTIQRTQQEDSAVYLCASSLAAHSNQPQHFGDGTRLSIL.

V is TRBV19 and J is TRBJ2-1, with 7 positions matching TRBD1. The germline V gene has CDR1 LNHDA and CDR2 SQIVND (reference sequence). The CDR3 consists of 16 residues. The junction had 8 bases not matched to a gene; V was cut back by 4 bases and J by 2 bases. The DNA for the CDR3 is TGTGCCAGTAGTAAAAGGGACAGCGCAGCCTACAATGAGCAGTTCTTC. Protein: CASSKRDSAAYNEQFF. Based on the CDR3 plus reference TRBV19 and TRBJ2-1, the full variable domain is DGGITQSPKYLFRKEGQNVTLSCEQNLNHDAMYWYRQDPGQGLRLIYYSQIVNDFQKGDIAEGYSVSREKKESFPLTVTSAQKNPTAFYLCASSKRDSAAYNEQFFGPGTRLTVL.

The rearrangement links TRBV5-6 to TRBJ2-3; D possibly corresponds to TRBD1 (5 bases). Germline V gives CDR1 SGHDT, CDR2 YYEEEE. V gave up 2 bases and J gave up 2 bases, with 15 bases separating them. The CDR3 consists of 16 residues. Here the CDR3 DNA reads TGTGCCAGCAGCTTAGTGACAGAGCTAAACACAGATACGCAGTATTTT. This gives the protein CASSLVTELNTDTQYF. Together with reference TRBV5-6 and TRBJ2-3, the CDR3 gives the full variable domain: DAGVTQSPTHLIKTRGQQVTLRCSPKSGHDTVSWYQQALGQGPQFIFQYYEEEERQRGNFPDRFSGHQFPNYSSELNVNALLLGDSALYLCASSLVTELNTDTQYFGPGTRLTVL.

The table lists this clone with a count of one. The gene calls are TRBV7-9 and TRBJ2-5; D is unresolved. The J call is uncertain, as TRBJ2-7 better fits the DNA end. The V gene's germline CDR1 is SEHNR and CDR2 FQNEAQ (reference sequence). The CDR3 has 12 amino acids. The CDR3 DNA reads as TGTGCCAGCAGCTTACACCCAGGCGAGCAGTACTTC. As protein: CASSLHPGEQYF.

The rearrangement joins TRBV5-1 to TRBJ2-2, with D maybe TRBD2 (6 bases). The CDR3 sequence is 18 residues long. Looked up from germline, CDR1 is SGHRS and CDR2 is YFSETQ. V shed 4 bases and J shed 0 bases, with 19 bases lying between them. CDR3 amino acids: CASSPQTSLRANTGELFF. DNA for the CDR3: TGCGCCAGCAGCCCCCAAACTAGCCTTAGAGCGAACACCGGGGAGCTGTTTTTT.

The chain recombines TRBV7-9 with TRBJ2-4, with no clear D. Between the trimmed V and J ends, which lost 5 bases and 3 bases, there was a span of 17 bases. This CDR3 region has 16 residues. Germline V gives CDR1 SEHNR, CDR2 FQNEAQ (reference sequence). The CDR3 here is CASSTYRSFGKNIQYF. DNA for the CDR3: TGTGCCAGCAGCACTTACAGAAGCTTTGGCAAAAACATTCAGTACTTC.